Sequencing of this T cell receptor beta chain was carried out in a study of Ad26.COV2.S vaccination and SARS-CoV-2 variants. Study overall: Each vaccinee took Ad26.COV2.S intramuscularly, once or twice 56 days apart.

Germline V gene lookup returns CDR1 KGHSH and CDR2 LQKENI. V lost 2 bases to trimming and J lost 7 bases, with 15 bases between them. The CDR3 loop spans 15 amino acids. Libraries were prepared by immunoSEQ multiplex PCR; TCRdb keeps only in-frame clonotypes and omits some of them. Of about 350,000 clones listed, 70% to 90% are singletons. To note about this clone: Its antigen is as yet unknown.

Treatment of the sample: 19 received Ad26.COV2.S at low or high dose, single or two shots; several received placebo; per-sample allocation not given. Each sample was drawn 63 days after the first injection (of vaccine or placebo). In Boston, an adult donor aged 18-55 years took part. General observations from the study: Vaccinees displayed broader spike-specific TCR repertoires than placebo recipients.

Sequences were derived from peripheral blood, sampled in a trial of Ad26.COV2.S vaccine versus placebo. The clonotype comes from a person aged 18-60 years who received the Ad26.COV2.S COVID-19 vaccine or a placebo. The chain is built from TRBV18 and TRBJ2-1; D possibly corresponds to TRBD2 (6 bases). CDR3 loop: CASSPAAGRGNEQFF. In DNA, the CDR3 is TGTGCCAGCTCACCAGCCGCCGGACGGGGGAATGAGCAGTTCTTC.